The 15 T cell receptor beta chains below were found in one sample sequenced in a study of CD8+ T cells in alopecia areata. RNA, once extracted, was reverse transcribed into cDNA for use as the sequencing template. TCRdb's copy holds only in-frame clones and misses some; the assay was immunoSEQ multiplex PCR. The sample shows tens of thousands of clones, roughly 51% of them seen only once. The material sequenced was NKG2D-high CD8+ T cells sorted from blood. The source is a human donor with alopecia areata.

The rearrangement joins TRBV7-9 to TRBJ1-2; a possible D gene is TRBD1 (5 bases). CDR1 and CDR2 from the germline V gene are SEHNR and FQNEAQ (reference sequence). V was cut by 3 bases and J by 8 bases, with 10 bases left in between. The CDR3 sequence is 12 residues long. For the CDR3, the DNA is TGTGCCAGCAGCTTGGGGGAAGCGGGCTACACCTTC. It specifies CASSLGEAGYTF.

The chain recombines TRBV30 with TRBJ2-7; possible D gene TRBD1, 6 bases. The V end was cut by 4 bases, the J end by 4 bases, with 8 bases between. Germline lookup yields CDR1 GTSNPN and CDR2 SVGIG (reference sequence). The CDR3 covers 11 residues. The CDR3 DNA follows: TGTGCCTGGAAGGGGGTGTACGAGCAGTACTTC. Residues: CAWKGVYEQYF.

The chain carries TRBV29-1 and TRBJ2-5; no reliable D call. CDR1 is SQVTM and CDR2 is ANQGSEA in the germline V gene. This CDR3 region has 13 residues. Trimming shortened V by 4 bases and J by 0 bases, and 9 bases separated the two germline ends. The CDR3 here is CSVANRDQETQYF. The CDR3 DNA reads as TGCAGCGTTGCAAATAGGGACCAAGAGACCCAGTACTTC. Variable domain in full (rest from reference TRBV29-1 and TRBJ2-5): SAVISQKPSRDICQRGTSLTIQCQVDSQVTMMFWYRQQPGQSLTLIATANQGSEATYESGFVIDKFPISRPNLTFSTLTVSNMSPEDSSIYLCSVANRDQETQYFGPGTRLLVL.

CDR3 in amino acids: CASSLEVGSSYEQYF. DNA of the CDR3: TGTGCCAGCAGCTTAGAAGTCGGCAGCTCCTACGAGCAGTACTTC. The chain links TRBV7-2 to TRBJ2-7, with D hard to call. This CDR3 has 15 amino acids. Germline loops: CDR1 SGHTA, CDR2 FQGNSA. V was trimmed by 1 base and J by 0 bases, leaving 10 bases between them. Supplemented by reference TRBV7-2 and TRBJ2-7, the full variable domain reads GAGVSQSPSNKVTEKGKDVELRCDPISGHTALYWYRQSLGQGLEFLIYFQGNSAPDKSGLPSDRFSAERTGGSVSTLTIQRTQQEDSAVYLCASSLEVGSSYEQYFGPGTRLTVT.

The chain uses TRBV2 and TRBJ2-1; 9 bases match TRBD1. V lost 5 bases and J lost 6; bases outside the gene matches: 8. CDR3 length equals 15 residues. Germline assignment: CDR1 SNHLY and CDR2 FYNNEI. In nucleotides, the CDR3 is TGTGCCAGCAGTAGGACAGGGGCCTCTTTCAATGAGCAGTTCTTC. This codes for CASSRTGASFNEQFF.

This rearrangement joins TRBV27 to TRBJ1-1; no definite D call. V lost 0 bases and J lost 1, with 9 bases in between. CDR3 length: 15 amino acids. Germline CDR1 MNHEY, CDR2 SMNVEV (reference sequence). CDR3: CASSLSVGANTEAFF. The CDR3 DNA reads TGTGCCAGCAGTTTATCAGTTGGAGCGAACACTGAAGCTTTCTTT.

The chain is built from TRBV5-6 and TRBJ1-2; D is ambiguous. There are 16 residues in the CDR3. Germline V CDR1 and CDR2: SGHDT, YYEEEE. V was shortened by 1 base and J by 5 bases, with 18 bases between the two germline ends. Here the CDR3 DNA reads TGTGCCAGCAGCTTGAAGACTGGAAATGTGAGGTATGGCTACACCTTC. Amino acid sequence: CASSLKTGNVRYGYTF.

The chain links TRBV19 to TRBJ2-1; TRBD1 or TRBD2 may be the D gene (6 bases each). The CDR3 sequence is 15 residues long. Trimming pared 3 bases from V and 2 bases from J, leaving 11 bases between. Germline assignment: CDR1 LNHDA and CDR2 SQIVND (reference sequence). The CDR3: CASSIGGGPYNEQFF. In DNA, the CDR3 is TGTGCCAGTAGTATCGGAGGGGGTCCCTACAATGAGCAGTTCTTC.

This clone has just a few counts. V gene TRBV29-1 combines with J gene TRBJ2-3, with 8 bases lining up with TRBD1. This CDR3 contains 14 residues. The V and J ends lost 3 bases and 4 bases, in that order; junction bases with no gene match: 6. CDR1 is SQVTM, CDR2 ANQGSEA, per germline. CDR3 loop: CSVEDRDVADTQYF. In DNA form, the CDR3 reads TGCAGCGTTGAGGACAGGGATGTCGCAGATACGCAGTATTTT.

The rearrangement joins TRBV29-1 to TRBJ1-1; D perhaps matches TRBD1 (5 bases). The CDR3 runs 15 residues. The V gene lost 3 bases and the J gene lost 3 bases, with 17 bases spanning the gap. Per the germline V gene, CDR1 is SQVTM and CDR2 is ANQGSEA. Written as DNA, the CDR3 is TGCAGCGTTGATTTTATCGGCGCGGGGGACACTGAAGCTTTCTTT. Translation gives CSVDFIGAGDTEAFF. The whole variable domain, remainder taken from reference TRBV29-1 and TRBJ1-1, is SAVISQKPSRDICQRGTSLTIQCQVDSQVTMMFWYRQQPGQSLTLIATANQGSEATYESGFVIDKFPISRPNLTFSTLTVSNMSPEDSSIYLCSVDFIGAGDTEAFFGQGTRLTVV.

The J gene is TRBJ2-1, the V gene TRBV13; the match to TRBD2 covers 8 bases. This CDR3 is built from 17 residues. The J segment lost 6 bases and the V segment lost 6 bases, leaving 16 bases of the junction unmatched. CDR1 PRHDT and CDR2 FYEKMQ come from the germline V gene (reference sequence). The CDR3 sequence is CASSSGQTRRGGNEQFF. CDR3 coding DNA: TGTGCCAGCAGTTCTGGCCAGACCCGCCGGGGGGGCAATGAGCAGTTCTTC.

The chain combines TRBV7-2 with TRBJ2-7; D is ambiguous. Trimming stripped 3 bases from V and 0 bases from J, with 9 bases between. Per the germline V gene, CDR1 is SGHTA and CDR2 is FQGNSA. This CDR3 is 14 amino acids long. CDR3 in amino acids: CASSFNGFSYEQYF. CDR3 in DNA: TGTGCCAGCAGCTTCAACGGGTTCTCCTACGAGCAGTACTTC.

J is TRBJ2-1 and V is TRBV12-5, with 14 bases identical to TRBD2. This CDR3 region has 17 residues. The V segment lost 4 bases and the J segment 6 bases; nucleotides outside the gene matches: 8. Per the germline V gene, CDR1 is LGHNT and CDR2 is FRNRAP. CDR3 loop: CASGWGTSGSNVNEQFF. In DNA form, the CDR3 reads TGTGCTAGTGGTTGGGGGACTAGCGGGAGTAATGTCAATGAGCAGTTCTTC.

V gene TRBV30 combines with J gene TRBJ2-3; D not resolved. The V end was cut by 3 bases, the J end by 0 bases, with 13 bases between. The CDR3 loop spans 15 amino acids. The germline V gene encodes CDR1 GTSNPN and CDR2 SVGIG (reference sequence). The CDR3 DNA follows: TGTGCCTGGAGAGACACGCGATCTAGCACAGATACGCAGTATTTT. It translates to CAWRDTRSSTDTQYF.

The V gene is TRBV29-1, the J gene TRBJ2-2, with 7 bases lining up with TRBD1. Germline V CDR1 and CDR2: SQVTM, ANQGSEA. V gave up 6 bases and J gave up 4 bases; unmatched junction bases: 5. This CDR3 is 13 amino acids long. This CDR3 reads CSVTGTATGELFF. The CDR3 DNA follows: TGCAGCGTAACCGGGACAGCCACCGGGGAGCTGTTTTTT.